Sequencing of this TCR beta chain was carried out in a study of identical twins. CDR1 SQVTM and CDR2 ANQGSEA come from the germline V gene. The CDR3 has 19 amino acids. Trimming took 6 bases from V and 0 from J; bases not matched to a gene: 16. From the 5' RACE reads, TCRdb called clonotypes with MiXCR, one entry per CDR3 protein. This sample yields a few hundred thousand distinct CDR3 sequences, of which roughly 9.5% are seen a single time; approximately 3% belongs to the top ten. Regarding this clonotype: Its antigen is currently unknown.

General study findings and limits: Those out-of-frame alpha sequences shared by twins showed an excess of low generation probability. Cord blood beta clonotypes present at high abundance carried fewer insertions; no such pattern appeared in memory repertoires. The models gave estimates that fell short of the out-of-frame TCR alpha sharing seen in monozygotic twins.

These data were also filed under a second study, of yellow fever vaccine responses in identical twins. That work contributes: A vaccine T cell response that seemed partly convergent and partly personalized was reported in twins.

The receptor was isolated from a woman in her late teens or twenties in good health. The V call is TRBV29-1, the J call TRBJ2-6; 8 nucleotides agree with TRBD1. Sample: PBMCs. This CDR3 reads CSVRITGQGDHSGANVLTF. The CDR3 region has the DNA TGCAGCGTACGCATTACCGGACAGGGCGACCACTCTGGGGCCAACGTCCTGACTTTC.